This TCR beta chain appears in the sequencing data of a study of regulatory T cells in long-lasting Graves disease. Arm-PCR with iRepertoire HTBI primers amplified the CDR3 regions for these TCR beta libraries. Original processing notes: Across the samples, identification revealed just over 60 TRBV and about 15 TRBJ segments. MiXCR, run by TCRdb on the multiplex PCR reads, gives a single entry per CDR3 protein. These V and J calls originate from TCRdb's pipeline instead of the authors' own analysis. Of some 440,000 distinct CDR3 sequences in the sample, around 20% are singletons; the top ten hold less than 9%. This clonotype has at least ten counts. Its antigen is undetermined. Overall study findings and caveats: Patients whose Graves' disease persisted exhibited lower TCR diversity than those newly diagnosed.

The CDR3 runs to 14 residues. Deletions cut 1 base from V and 7 bases from J, with 10 bases between. Germline loops: CDR1 LGHDT, CDR2 YNNKEL (reference sequence). Time point of the sample: persistent/refractory GD, antithyroid drugs over 5 years with positive TRAb. PBMC-derived RNA was used for the TCR library. The sample was peripheral blood mononuclear cells (PBMCs), taken when the disease was refractory, from a patient treated with antithyroid drugs. The chain joins TRBV3-1 to TRBJ1-4, with unresolved D. The clonotype comes from a female donor with Graves disease. The CDR3 protein is CASSQVYRPEKLFF. DNA for the CDR3: TGTGCCAGCAGCCAAGTTTATAGGCCTGAAAAACTGTTTTTT.